The rows below give T cell receptor beta chains drawn from one sample of a study of T cell responses to AZD1222 COVID-19 vaccine. Produced via immunoSEQ multiplex PCR; TCRdb's table is partial and in-frame only. The table records roughly 50,000 clones, about 74% of them present only once. This specimen was peripheral blood, taken on day 0 of AZD1222 vaccination. These receptors came from an adult in good health. CDR3s leave out the opening cysteine and the closing phenylalanine or tryptophan. The order of the fields is V gene, J gene, CDR3 protein.

v_call: TRBV20-1
j_call: TRBJ2-2
cdr3_aa: SASVASGPRGELF

v_call: TRBV7-9
j_call: TRBJ2-7
cdr3_aa: ASGPGQGFSYEQY

v_call: TRBV28
j_call: TRBJ1-6
cdr3_aa: ASHTGNSPLH

v_call: TRBV11-2
j_call: TRBJ2-7
cdr3_aa: ASSLGTNSYEQY

v_call: TRBV2
j_call: TRBJ1-2
cdr3_aa: ASSEAGPRRG

v_call: TRBV6-2/TRBV6-3
j_call: TRBJ2-3
cdr3_aa: ASSRITPGMSTDTQY

v_call: TRBV11-2
j_call: TRBJ1-1
cdr3_aa: ASSPGAGTEAF

v_call: TRBV27
j_call: TRBJ1-5
cdr3_aa: ASRFDGTVPNQPQH

v_call: TRBV10-2
j_call: TRBJ1-3
cdr3_aa: ASSAKRLSGNTIY

v_call: TRBV15
j_call: TRBJ1-5
cdr3_aa: ATSRSDSSNQPQH

v_call: TRBV7-7
j_call: TRBJ2-5
cdr3_aa: ASSLGTGKQETQY

v_call: TRBV6-5
j_call: TRBJ2-5
cdr3_aa: ASSYALAGKTQY

v_call: TRBV9
j_call: TRBJ1-1
cdr3_aa: ASSVASTGNTEAF

v_call: TRBV10-3
j_call: TRBJ2-7
cdr3_aa: AIANLAEEQY

v_call: TRBV11-2
j_call: TRBJ2-3
cdr3_aa: ASSLGPVTDTQY

v_call: TRBV9
j_call: TRBJ1-1
cdr3_aa: ASSSDTATEAF

v_call: TRBV11-3
j_call: TRBJ2-1
cdr3_aa: ASSLEGGRNEQF

v_call: TRBV11-2
j_call: TRBJ1-2
cdr3_aa: ASSLGQGFHYGYT

v_call: TRBV15
j_call: TRBJ2-5
cdr3_aa: ATSRGAEETQY

v_call: TRBV12-3/TRBV12-4
j_call: TRBJ1-3
cdr3_aa: ASSLRQGNTIY

v_call: TRBV5-6
j_call: TRBJ2-2
cdr3_aa: ASSSPAGTGELF

v_call: TRBV6-5
j_call: TRBJ1-2
cdr3_aa: ASSDRGYGYT

v_call: TRBV5-5
j_call: TRBJ1-2
cdr3_aa: ASTLAPRVYGYT

v_call: TRBV5-6
j_call: TRBJ1-2
cdr3_aa: ASSLFRDLILSSYT

v_call: TRBV10-3
j_call: TRBJ1-1
cdr3_aa: AISSWDRGNTEAF

v_call: TRBV5-1
j_call: TRBJ2-5
cdr3_aa: ASSLVGGPQETQY